The rows below give T cell receptor beta chains drawn from one sample of a study of Graves' ophthalmopathy and Graves' hyperthyroidism. MiXCR was run by TCRdb on the multiplex PCR reads, yielding one entry per CDR3 protein. The sample records 650,000 to 800,000 distinct CDR3 sequences, roughly 41% being singletons. The sample comprised peripheral blood. Every receptor here comes from an adult man with Graves' ophthalmopathy. Each CDR3 is given with its conserved first and last residue. The D gene is left open where the match is weak. Clone size is not always given. Where it is, it says once, few, many or a class for expanded clones.

V	J	D	size	DNA	CDR3
TRBV7-9	TRBJ2-5	.	many	TGTGCCAGCAGCTTAAAAGCTGAGACCCAGTACTTC	CASSLKAETQYF
TRBV10-3	TRBJ2-5	TRBD2	.	TGTGCCATCAGTGCCCGGGGGGAACAAGAGACCCAGTACTTC	CAISARGEQETQYF
TRBV7-9	TRBJ2-2	TRBD2	many	TGTGCCAGCAGCCTGGGACTAGCCGGGGAGCTGTTTTTT	CASSLGLAGELFF
TRBV29-1	TRBJ2-2	.	many	TGCAGCGTTGAGGGCGTTACTAACACCGGGGAGCTGTTTTTT	CSVEGVTNTGELFF
TRBV10-2	TRBJ1-1	.	.	TGCGCCAGCAGTTCCGGACAGACGCAACGCACTGAAGCTTTCTTT	CASSSGQTQRTEAFF
TRBV2	TRBJ1-5	.	.	TGTGCCAGCAGTGCCCAGCATTTT	CASSAQHF
TRBV2	TRBJ1-1	.	many	TGTGCCAGCAATCCGTCGAGCGTAGGACCGACAGCGGGAGCTTTCTTT	CASNPSSVGPTAGAFF
TRBV7-3	TRBJ2-5	TRBD1	.	TGTGCCAGCAGCTTAAGGCAGGGGGCGACCCAGTACTTC	CASSLRQGATQYF
TRBV29-1	TRBJ1-2	.	.	TGCAGCTTAGTTCAGGATGGCTACACCTTC	CSLVQDGYTF
TRBV19	TRBJ1-5	.	many	TGTGCCAGTAGCAAGAATAGCAATCAGCCCCAGCATTTT	CASSKNSNQPQHF
TRBV11-3	TRBJ1-2	.	few	TGTGCCAGCAGTTTGGGTCTTCCAGAGGACTATGGCTACACCTTC	CASSLGLPEDYGYTF
TRBV4-1	TRBJ1-2	.	.	TGCGCCAGCAGCCAAGCCAGGGAGGACACTCGCTATGGCTACACCTTC	CASSQAREDTRYGYTF
TRBV2	TRBJ2-1	TRBD2	.	TGTGCCAGCAGCTTCGAGCGGGAGTCTGAGCAGTTCTTC	CASSFERESEQFF
TRBV20-1	TRBJ2-1	TRBD1	.	TGCAGTGCAACTAAGACAGGGGGCCTAGTCAGTTTC	CSATKTGGLVSF
TRBV20-1	TRBJ2-2	.	.	TGCAGTGCTAGAGGGACACCCAACACCGGGGAGCTGTTTTTT	CSARGTPNTGELFF
TRBV12-3/TRBV12-4	TRBJ1-2	.	many	TGTGCCAGCAGTGCAGGGACCGATCTATATGGCTACACCTTC	CASSAGTDLYGYTF
TRBV5-6	TRBJ1-5	.	.	TGTGCCAGCAGCTTGGCCAGGGGACCCCAGCATTTT	CASSLARGPQHF
TRBV12-5	TRBJ2-7	TRBD2	.	TGTGCTAGTGGGACGACTAGCGGCTACGAGCAGTACTTC	CASGTTSGYEQYF
TRBV6-6	TRBJ2-7	.	.	TGTGCCAGCAGTTTAGAGCGGAGGAGGGCCTACGAGCAGTACTTC	CASSLERRRAYEQYF
TRBV10-3	TRBJ2-2	TRBD2	few	TGTGCCATCAGTGAGCGGGAGGCCCCGCAGACCGGGGAGCTGTTTTTT	CAISEREAPQTGELFF
TRBV2	TRBJ2-7	TRBD2	.	TGTGCCAGCAGTGAAGCGCGGGAGGACTCCTACGAGCAGTACTTC	CASSEAREDSYEQYF
TRBV12-3/TRBV12-4	TRBJ1-1	.	many	TGTGCCAGCAGCCTGGGCCCGGTAGCGAACACTGAAGCTTTCTTT	CASSLGPVANTEAFF
TRBV6-5	TRBJ2-5	.	.	TGTGCCAGCAGATCCCGGACACCCCCAGAGACCCAGTACTTC	CASRSRTPPETQYF
TRBV12-3/TRBV12-4	TRBJ2-7	TRBD2	.	TGTGCCAGCAGTTTTGGGGACTACTCCTACGAGCAGTACTTC	CASSFGDYSYEQYF
TRBV10-3	TRBJ2-5	.	.	TGTGCCATCAGTGCTCAGGTAGCGGAGACCCAGTACTTC	CAISAQVAETQYF
TRBV6-5	TRBJ2-6	.	few	TGTGCCAGCAGTACCGGTCAGGGGACTGGGGCCAACGTCCTGACTTTC	CASSTGQGTGANVLTF
TRBV6-1	TRBJ1-5	.	few	TGTGCCAGCAGTGAAAATGGACGCAATCAGCCCCAGCATTTT	CASSENGRNQPQHF
TRBV7-8	TRBJ2-5	TRBD2	many	TGTGCCAGCAGCGCCTGGACTAGCGGGGCGGAGACCCAGTACTTC	CASSAWTSGAETQYF
TRBV20-1	TRBJ1-2	.	few	TGCAGTGCTAGCCCCTCAGGGGCCGGTGGCTACACCTTC	CSASPSGAGGYTF
TRBV29-1	TRBJ1-5	.	many	TGCAGCGTTGCCCAGGGGAATAGCAATCAGCCCCAGCATTTT	CSVAQGNSNQPQHF
TRBV7-6	TRBJ1-2	TRBD1	many	TGTGCCAGCAGCCAGGGCAGGGGGCTATCCTATGGCTACACCTTC	CASSQGRGLSYGYTF
TRBV2	TRBJ2-2	.	.	TGTGCCAGCAGAGAACAGGCTAGCGAGAGCGGGGAGCTGTTTTTT	CASREQASESGELFF
TRBV7-8	TRBJ1-4	TRBD1	once	TGTGCCACCGTATCTCCGGGACAGGCTGAAAAACTGTTTTTT	CATVSPGQAEKLFF
TRBV6-6	TRBJ1-1	TRBD1	many	TGTGCCAGCTTGGAGGGGGCGAATGTGAACACTGAAGCTTTCTTT	CASLEGANVNTEAFF
TRBV19	TRBJ1-2	TRBD1	.	TGTGCCAGTAGTGTTTCGGGACAGGGGGTTAGTGGCTACACCTTC	CASSVSGQGVSGYTF
TRBV7-9	TRBJ2-5	.	many	TGTGCCAGCAGCCCTGGGGTCCAAGAGACCCAGTACTTC	CASSPGVQETQYF
TRBV4-3	TRBJ1-1	.	many	TGCGCCAGCAGCCAAGATGGTCAGCCTGTGAACACTGAAGCTTTCTTT	CASSQDGQPVNTEAFF
TRBV29-1	TRBJ1-3	.	many	TGCAGCGTTGACGAGGGAGTTGGAAACACCATATATTTT	CSVDEGVGNTIYF
TRBV4-1	TRBJ2-7	TRBD2	.	TGCGCCAGCAGCCAACAGGGAGGGCCGTTCCACGAGCAGTACTTC	CASSQQGGPFHEQYF
TRBV24-1	TRBJ2-1	TRBD1	.	TGTGCCACCAGTGATCCGGGACAGGGTTACAATGAGCAGTTCTTC	CATSDPGQGYNEQFF
TRBV4-1	TRBJ1-1	TRBD1	.	TGCGCCAGCAGCCCCAACACAGGGGGCGCGCGTACTGAAGCTTTCTTT	CASSPNTGGARTEAFF
TRBV2	TRBJ1-1	.	.	TGTGCCAGCAGTGAAGGTGGTCAGGGGCTGAACACTGAAGCTTTCTTT	CASSEGGQGLNTEAFF
TRBV4-1	TRBJ2-5	.	few	TGCGCCAGCAGCCAAGACCTGGGGGACGGAGAGACCCAGTACTTC	CASSQDLGDGETQYF
TRBV12-3/TRBV12-4	TRBJ2-6	.	many	TGTGCCAGCGGACCGTGGGGTTTGGTCAACGTCCTGACTTTC	CASGPWGLVNVLTF
TRBV5-1	TRBJ2-2	TRBD2	few	TGCGCCAGCAGCCCACCGGGACTAGCGGGGGCCGGGGAGCTGTTTTTT	CASSPPGLAGAGELFF
TRBV7-2	TRBJ1-1	.	.	TGTGCCAGCAGCTTAGATAGGGGGGGTGAAGCTTTCTTT	CASSLDRGGEAFF
TRBV5-6	TRBJ1-2	.	many	TGTGCCAGCAGCCTGAACAGGGCCAACTATGGCTACACCTTC	CASSLNRANYGYTF
TRBV6-2/TRBV6-3	TRBJ2-7	.	few	TGTGCCAGCAGTTTCGGCGGACAGATCATCTACGAGCAGTACTTC	CASSFGGQIIYEQYF